This T cell receptor (beta chain) was identified during a study of T cell repertoires in cytomegalovirus infection. The CDR3 extends over 13 amino acids. Per the germline V gene, CDR1 is MNHEY and CDR2 is SVGEGT. The germline V and J ends were trimmed by 7 bases and 4 bases, with 11 bases remaining between them. From the reads, TCRdb called clonotypes with MiXCR, one entry per CDR3 protein. The table lists approximately 290,000 distinct CDR3 sequences, roughly 23% of them singletons. The receptor was derived from a human donor in good health (CMV status not recorded). Some clones in this sample may be carry-over from other donors' samples. V gene TRBV6-2 or TRBV6-3 combines with J gene TRBJ1-5; D remains unclear. Material: PBMCs. CDR3 loop: CASTYTQNQPQHF. In DNA, the CDR3 is TGTGCCAGCACTTATACACAGAATCAGCCCCAGCATTTT.